A single sample gave rise to the 10 T cell receptor beta chains below, sequenced in a study of shared clonotypes between healthy human individuals (dated by TCRdb to 2020 to 2022). To prepare the library, the immunoSEQ multiplex PCR assay was applied. This is the immuneACCESS table as TCRdb keeps it, with only in-frame sequences that have V and J called. A part of the clones is gone; compared with another copy, unresolved V genes explain less than half, and the rest is unexplained. Across this sample there are roughly 1,100,000 clones, with about three quarters seen only once. Less than 1.5% of the sample is in the top ten clones. The sample consisted of memory CD4+ T cells sorted from blood. The meaning of the sample's cell subset or site label: CD45RA-negative fraction. These receptors were collected from a man younger than 30 in good health.

This clone was found many times. The V gene is TRBV18, the J gene TRBJ1-1; TRBD1 might be the D (5 bases). V was pared by 1 base and J by 1 base, with 7 bases between. Germline V gives CDR1 KGHSH, CDR2 LQKENI. The CDR3 has 14 amino acids. Written as DNA, the CDR3 is TGTGCCAGCTCACCACAACAGGAGAACACTGAAGCTTTCTTT. Residues: CASSPQQENTEAFF.

The chain links TRBV6-1 to TRBJ2-2, with TRBD2 matching over 7 bases. V lost 3 bases to trimming and J lost 5 bases; unmatched junction nucleotides: 9. The germline V gene encodes CDR1 MNHNS and CDR2 SASEGT. The CDR3 totals 16 residues. The CDR3, as DNA: TGTGCCAGCAGTGACCTTTGGCGGGGAGGGACCGGGGAGCTGTTTTTT. This translates into CASSDLWRGGTGELFF.

This clone came up many times. The chain is built from TRBV19 and TRBJ2-3; 14 bases align to TRBD2. The V and J ends lost 6 bases and 6 bases, in that order; junction bases with no gene match: 5. This CDR3 has 15 residues. CDR1 and CDR2 (germline): LNHDA, SQIVND (reference sequence). Here the CDR3 reads CASRGLAGVPDTQYF. CDR3 DNA: TGTGCCAGTAGGGGACTAGCGGGAGTGCCCGATACGCAGTATTTT.

This clone has only one observation. This chain uses TRBV30 with TRBJ2-5; weak D call: TRBD1 (5 bases). V lost 3 bases to trimming and J lost 0 bases, with 17 bases between them. Germline CDR1 is GTSNPN and CDR2 is SVGIG (reference sequence). This CDR3 region has 16 residues. The CDR3 sequence is CAWSPGPFRDQETQYF. The CDR3 nucleotides read TGTGCCTGGAGCCCCGGGCCTTTCAGGGACCAAGAGACCCAGTACTTC.

Note on this clone: Distinct nucleotide sequences in the sample also encode this CDR3. The genes are TRBV5-6 and TRBJ2-2; D uncertain. Germline lookup yields CDR1 SGHDT and CDR2 YYEEEE. The CDR3 has 12 residues. V dropped 4 bases and J dropped 1 base, with 2 bases sitting between them. CDR3 in amino acids: CASSRNTGELFF. In DNA, the CDR3 is TGTGCCAGCAGCCGGAACACCGGGGAGCTGTTTTTT.

V is TRBV2 and J is TRBJ2-1; 9 bases match TRBD2. CDR1 and CDR2 (germline): SNHLY, FYNNEI. Losses at the gene ends were 5 bases for V and 8 bases for J; bases not matched to a gene: 16. This CDR3 is 17 amino acids long. The CDR3 coding sequence is TGTGCCAGCAGTCGCAGAATTATTAGCGGGAGTTCGGATGAGCAGTTCTTC. Its translation: CASSRRIISGSSDEQFF.

The V gene is TRBV30, the J gene TRBJ2-3; D is undetermined. CDR1 is GTSNPN, CDR2 SVGIG, per germline (reference sequence). Trimming cost V 3 bases and J 7 bases, with 14 bases left between them. This CDR3 region has 13 residues. Written as DNA, the CDR3 is TGTGCCTGGAGCAGCATCGGGCGATATACGCAGTATTTT. It encodes CAWSSIGRYTQYF.

This clone has a handful of counts. The chain joins TRBV9 to TRBJ1-1, with D unresolved. CDR3 length: 14 residues. Germline CDR1 SGDLS, CDR2 YYNGEE. V lost 0 bases and J 1 base, leaving 7 bases between the germline ends. DNA of the CDR3: TGTGCCAGCAGCGTAGACGCGAAGAACACTGAAGCTTTCTTT. Protein product: CASSVDAKNTEAFF.

This clone was observed once. The V and J genes are TRBV5-4 and TRBJ2-3, with D possibly being TRBD2 (6 bases). Germline V lookup: CDR1 SGHNT, CDR2 YYREEE (reference sequence). This CDR3 has 15 amino acids. Trimming removed 5 bases from V and 0 bases from J, with 13 bases in between. Here the CDR3 reads CASSPGGASTDTQYF. Written as DNA, the CDR3 is TGTGCCAGCAGTCCCGGCGGGGCCAGCACAGATACGCAGTATTTT. Filled out from reference TRBV5-4 and TRBJ2-3, the complete variable domain reads ETGVTQSPTHLIKTRGQQVTLRCSSQSGHNTVSWYQQALGQGPQFIFQYYREEENGRGNFPPRFSGLQFPNYSSELNVNALELDDSALYLCASSPGGASTDTQYFGPGTRLTVL.

This clone was observed a few times. The CDR3 protein is CASIQRSNYGYTF. CDR3 DNA: TGTGCCAGCATTCAGCGTTCCAACTATGGCTACACCTTC. The rearrangement joins TRBV2 to TRBJ1-2; D unresolved. Germline V gene lookup returns CDR1 SNHLY and CDR2 FYNNEI. The CDR3 is 13 amino acids. V gave up 7 bases and J gave up 2 bases, with 11 bases separating them.